What follows are 2 T cell receptor beta chains derived from one specimen sequenced in a study of identical twins. TCRdb re-analysed the 5' RACE reads in MiXCR, keeping a single row per CDR3 protein. The sample consists of approximately 890,000 distinct CDR3 sequences, around 12% of them appearing once. The data were also submitted as part of a second study, on yellow fever vaccine responses in identical twins.

The sample taken for sequencing was PBMCs. The receptors shown here come from a woman in her late teens or twenties in good health.

The CDR3 DNA follows: TGTGCCACCCACCGGCAGGGAGTAGGCTCCTATAATTCACCCCTCCACTTT. Encoded protein: CATHRQGVGSYNSPLHF. The chain couples TRBV10-3 to TRBJ1-6; D might be TRBD1 (5 bases). CDR3 length equals 17 residues. Trimming removed 10 bases at V and 0 bases at J, with 19 bases between. Germline V gene lookup returns CDR1 ENHRY and CDR2 SYGVKD.

A few counts support this clonotype. This rearrangement joins TRBV5-1 to TRBJ2-5; D tentatively fits TRBD1 or TRBD2 (5 bases each). V was pared by 6 bases and J by 2 bases, with 20 bases between. Germline CDR1 SGHRS, CDR2 YFSETQ. This CDR3 comprises 16 residues. CDR3 coding DNA: TGCGCCAGCACCTCAGCGGCAGGGACGGGGCAAGAGACCCAGTACTTC. Amino acids: CASTSAAGTGQETQYF.